Following are 31 T cell receptor beta chains from one sample sequenced in a study of vaccination and CD4 T cells after COVID-19. CD4+ T cells that had been cultured provided DNA sequenced with the Oncomine TCR Beta short-read assay. TCRdb re-called the PCR reads with MiXCR, one entry per CDR3 protein. The profile shows some 5,900 distinct CDR3 sequences, roughly 51% of them singletons. These receptors have no known antigen. The treatment here: roughly ten-day PBMC culture with coronavirus spike peptide pools or control peptides (ViraFEST assay). The sample consisted of CD4+ T cells from blood, cultured in vitro. These receptors came from a human donor who had recovered from COVID-19.

This clonotype was picked up a small number of times. The V and J genes are TRBV10-2 and TRBJ1-1; 7 nucleotides agree with TRBD1. The germline V gene has CDR1 WSHSY and CDR2 SAAADI. There are 16 residues in the CDR3. Germline trimming cut 0 bases from V and 1 base from J; bases unmatched to any gene: 5. The CDR3 protein is CASSESMGQWNTEAFF. The DNA of the CDR3 is TGCGCCAGCAGTGAGTCAATGGGACAGTGGAACACTGAAGCTTTCTTT.

The genes are TRBV6-5 and TRBJ1-2; possible D gene TRBD1, 6 bases. Trimming cost V 4 bases and J 4 bases, with 13 bases left between them. CDR1 MNHEY and CDR2 SVGAGI come from the germline V gene. The CDR3 is 14 amino acids. Here the CDR3 reads CASSFGTPSYGYTF. The CDR3, as DNA: TGTGCCAGCAGTTTTGGGACACCCTCCTATGGCTACACCTTC.

The count of this clonotype is one. This chain joins TRBV7-9 and TRBJ2-5; D gene unclear. The CDR3 has 11 amino acids. Germline V gives CDR1 SEHNR, CDR2 FQNEAQ (reference sequence). V lost 8 bases and J 4 bases, leaving 8 bases between the germline ends. The CDR3 DNA is TGTGCCAGCGGGCTTCTAGAGACCCAGTACTTC. This encodes CASGLLETQYF.

The chain uses TRBV7-2 and TRBJ2-3; 8 nucleotides match TRBD2. Germline values: CDR1 SGHTA, CDR2 FQGNSA. V was clipped by 6 bases and J by 0 bases; unmatched bases: 8. The CDR3 is made up of 16 amino acids. CDR3: CASSVSGEASTDTQYF. CDR3 bases: TGTGCCAGCAGTGTTAGCGGGGAAGCTAGCACAGATACGCAGTATTTT.

The chain carries TRBV25-1 and TRBJ2-7; D gene unclear. V lost 6 bases to trimming and J lost 7 bases, with 13 bases between them. CDR1 and CDR2 from the germline V gene are MGHDK and SYGVNS. The CDR3 has 12 residues. This chain's CDR3 is CASRGPAREQYF. The CDR3 DNA sequence: TGTGCCAGCAGGGGTCCGGCTCGAGAGCAGTACTTC.

The chain has TRBV30 and TRBJ2-5; D is possibly TRBD1 (6 bases). V lost 1 base and J lost 1, with 10 bases in between. The germline V gene encodes CDR1 GTSNPN and CDR2 SVGIG (reference sequence). CDR3 length: 14 amino acids. DNA of the CDR3: TGTGCCTGGAGTGCCACAGGGAGCCAAGAGACCCAGTACTTC. It yields the protein CAWSATGSQETQYF.

V is TRBV27 and J is TRBJ1-1, with D hard to call. V shed 2 bases and J shed 3 bases, with 10 bases lying between them. This CDR3 contains 14 residues. Germline lookup yields CDR1 MNHEY and CDR2 SMNVEV (reference sequence). The CDR3 DNA follows: TGTGCCAGCAGTTTAATACTCGGGGACACTGAAGCTTTCTTT. Its translation: CASSLILGDTEAFF.

The chain uses TRBV19 and TRBJ2-3; TRBD2 aligns across 8 bases. Germline CDR1 is LNHDA and CDR2 is SQIVND (reference sequence). The V segment lost 9 bases and the J segment 0 bases; nucleotides outside the gene matches: 11. CDR3 size: 16 residues. The CDR3 spells CASLPRGGLSTDTQYF. CDR3 sequence (DNA): TGTGCCAGCCTCCCCCGGGGGGGCCTTAGCACAGATACGCAGTATTTT.

The chain is built from TRBV20-1 and TRBJ1-3, with TRBD1 as a possible D gene (6 bases). V gave up 5 bases and J gave up 6 bases, with 11 bases separating them. CDR3 length: 12 amino acids. Per the germline V gene, CDR1 is DFQATT and CDR2 is SNEGSKA (reference sequence). The DNA for the CDR3 is TGCAGTGCTGGAACAGGGTTAAACACCATATATTTT. It yields the protein CSAGTGLNTIYF.

The chain's CDR3 is CSARTGNQPQHF. The CDR3 DNA sequence: TGCAGTGCGAGGACAGGGAATCAGCCCCAGCATTTT. The V and J genes are TRBV20-1 and TRBJ1-5; TRBD1 agrees at 8 bases. The CDR3 extends over 12 amino acids. V shed 6 bases and J 4 bases; nucleotides not matched to a gene: 2. In germline, CDR1 is DFQATT, CDR2 SNEGSKA (reference sequence).

This chain links TRBV27 with TRBJ2-7; 10 bases are a match to TRBD1. The CDR3 is 16 residues long. Germline CDR1 MNHEY, CDR2 SMNVEV (reference sequence). With V trimmed by 6 bases and J by 4 bases, 12 bases remained unmatched. CDR3: CASRGPGRDRGYEQYF. CDR3 DNA: TGTGCCAGCAGAGGTCCGGGCCGGGACAGGGGTTACGAGCAGTACTTC.

The rearrangement uses TRBV7-9 and TRBJ2-5; no definite D call. Trimming pared 4 bases from V and 2 bases from J, leaving 11 bases between. This CDR3 has 14 residues. CDR1 is SEHNR, CDR2 FQNEAQ, per germline (reference sequence). The DNA for the CDR3 is TGTGCCAGCAGCTCCCTACACTATCAAGAGACCCAGTACTTC. Translating it yields CASSSLHYQETQYF.

The rearrangement uses TRBV7-9 and TRBJ2-7; no clear D. Germline V gene data show CDR1 as SEHNR and CDR2 as FQNEAQ (reference sequence). CDR3 length equals 12 residues. V lost 2 bases, J lost 5 bases, and 7 bases lay in between. The CDR3 region has the DNA TGTGCCAGCAGCTTAAGGGTAAACGAGCAGTACTTC. Protein: CASSLRVNEQYF.

The chain is built from TRBV4-1 and TRBJ1-3, with D possibly TRBD1 on 6 matching bases. Per germline, CDR1 MGHRA and CDR2 YSYEKL. This CDR3 has 16 amino acids. V dropped 5 bases and J dropped 2 bases, with 16 bases sitting between them. The CDR3: CASSTPQGQAGNTIYF. The CDR3 DNA reads TGCGCCAGCAGCACCCCACAGGGCCAAGCTGGAAACACCATATATTTT.

The chain joins TRBV11-3 to TRBJ1-1, with 7 nucleotides matching TRBD1. Germline values: CDR1 SGHNT, CDR2 YENEEA. V shed 4 bases, J shed 6 bases, and the junction held 5 bases outside the gene matches. The CDR3 totals 13 residues. The CDR3 sequence is CASSSRQGPEAFF. DNA for the CDR3: TGTGCCAGCAGCTCCAGACAGGGACCTGAAGCTTTCTTT.

The chain uses TRBV20-1 and TRBJ1-3; 8 positions agree with TRBD1. The V gene end was trimmed by 3 bases and the J gene end by 10 bases; junction bases not matched to a gene: 8. CDR1 DFQATT and CDR2 SNEGSKA come from the germline V gene (reference sequence). The CDR3 sequence is 13 residues long. CDR3 DNA sequence: TGCAGTGCTAGGACGACCGGACAGGGAACCATATATTTT. Encoded protein: CSARTTGQGTIYF.

This clonotype was seen only a few times. The gene calls are TRBV6-1 and TRBJ1-2; no clear D. The germline V and J ends were trimmed by 2 bases and 4 bases, with 11 bases remaining between them. CDR1 is MNHNS and CDR2 is SASEGT in the germline V gene. This CDR3 contains 14 residues. In nucleotides, the CDR3 is TGTGCCAGCAGTGAAAAGATTGTGGGCTATGGCTACACCTTC. It encodes CASSEKIVGYGYTF.

The V gene is TRBV5-4, the J gene TRBJ1-1; no firm D call. The CDR3 contains 13 residues. V lost 0 bases to trimming and J lost 4 bases, with 7 bases between them. The germline CDR1 and CDR2 sequences are SGHNT and YYREEE (reference sequence). CDR3 sequence: CASSLETSTEAFF. CDR3 bases: TGTGCCAGCAGCTTGGAAACGAGCACTGAAGCTTTCTTT.

The chain is built from TRBV20-1 and TRBJ1-6, with D maybe TRBD1 (6 bases). The CDR3 has 15 residues. Deletions cut 6 bases from V and 9 bases from J, with 21 bases between. CDR1 and CDR2 from the germline V gene are DFQATT and SNEGSKA (reference sequence). The CDR3 loop reads CSAGDTGWPGSPLHF. The CDR3 region has the DNA TGCAGTGCCGGGGATACAGGGTGGCCGGGTTCACCCCTCCACTTT.

The chain couples TRBV28 to TRBJ1-2; maybe TRBD1 (6 bases). The germline CDR1 and CDR2 sequences are MDHEN and SYDVKM. There are 15 residues in the CDR3. V lost 7 bases and J 4 bases, leaving 19 bases between the germline ends. CDR3 region: CASTPAPGVGYGYTF. CDR3 bases: TGTGCCAGCACCCCTGCCCCAGGGGTGGGCTATGGCTACACCTTC.

The J gene is TRBJ1-1, the V gene TRBV19; 12 bases fit TRBD1. The J segment lost 3 bases and the V segment lost 11 bases, leaving 10 bases of the junction unmatched. CDR3 length: 15 residues. Germline-derived CDR1 and CDR2 are LNHDA and SQIVND (reference sequence). Here the CDR3 reads CAARDRGHVDTEAFF. In nucleotides, the CDR3 is TGTGCCGCCCGGGACAGGGGGCATGTTGACACTGAAGCTTTCTTT. The full variable domain, its missing parts supplied by reference TRBV19 and TRBJ1-1, is DGGITQSPKYLFRKEGQNVTLSCEQNLNHDAMYWYRQDPGQGLRLIYYSQIVNDFQKGDIAEGYSVSREKKESFPLTVTSAQKNPTAFYLCAARDRGHVDTEAFFGQGTRLTVV.

This clonotype appeared a few times. The V gene is TRBV30, the J gene TRBJ2-7; weak D call: TRBD1 (5 bases). Trimming left V 4 bases short and J 6 bases short, with 10 bases between. This CDR3 region has 11 residues. CDR1 is GTSNPN and CDR2 is SVGIG in the germline V gene (reference sequence). In nucleotides, the CDR3 is TGTGCCTGGAACCTGCAGGGCGAGCAGTACTTC. Protein sequence: CAWNLQGEQYF. Combining the CDR3 with reference TRBV30 and TRBJ2-7 gives the whole variable domain SQTIHQWPATLVQPVGSPLSLECTVEGTSNPNLYWYRQAAGRGLQLLFYSVGIGQISSEVPQNLSASRPQDRQFILSSKKLLLSDSGFYLCAWNLQGEQYFGPGTRLTVT.

The chain combines TRBV20-1 with TRBJ2-1; TRBD1 matches 10 bases. Per germline, CDR1 DFQATT and CDR2 SNEGSKA (reference sequence). V gave up 5 bases and J gave up 3 bases; unmatched junction bases: 4. The CDR3 has 14 amino acids. The CDR3 nucleotides are TGCAGTGCTGAGAGGACAGGGGGCTACAATGAGCAGTTCTTC. Translated: CSAERTGGYNEQFF.

This clonotype showed up just a few times. This chain joins TRBV2 and TRBJ2-5; a weak D match, TRBD2 (6 bases). CDR1 and CDR2 (germline): SNHLY, FYNNEI. CDR3 length: 14 residues. V dropped 5 bases and J dropped 1 base, with 11 bases sitting between them. CDR3 sequence (DNA): TGTGCCAGCAGTTGGGACTTATCCCAAGAGACCCAGTACTTC. As protein: CASSWDLSQETQYF. Together with reference TRBV2 and TRBJ2-5, the CDR3 gives the full variable domain: EPEVTQTPSHQVTQMGQEVILRCVPISNHLYFYWYRQILGQKVEFLVSFYNNEISEKSEIFDDQFSVERPDGSNFTLKIRSTKLEDSAMYFCASSWDLSQETQYFGPGTRLLVL.

This chain links TRBV27 with TRBJ2-5; TRBD2 might be the D (6 bases). The V and J ends lost 0 bases and 4 bases respectively, with 9 bases between them. CDR3 length equals 14 residues. In germline, CDR1 is MNHEY, CDR2 SMNVEV (reference sequence). CDR3 sequence (DNA): TGTGCCAGCAGTTTATCGACTAGATCAGAGACCCAGTACTTC. As protein: CASSLSTRSETQYF.

This clonotype was recorded once. The V gene is TRBV18, the J gene TRBJ1-2; D not certain. With 6 bases removed from V and 3 bases from J, the gap between germline ends came to 11 bases. The CDR3 runs to 13 residues. Germline CDR1 is KGHSH and CDR2 is LQKENI. The DNA for the CDR3 is TGTGCCAGCTCCCTTAACTCGGACTATGGCTACACCTTC. Its translation is CASSLNSDYGYTF.

The V gene is TRBV20-1, the J gene TRBJ1-2; D is unclear. The CDR3 is made up of 14 amino acids. The germline gives CDR1 DFQATT, CDR2 SNEGSKA (reference sequence). V lost 6 bases, J lost 4 bases, and 18 bases lay in between. In DNA, the CDR3 is TGCAGTGCCCCCGGGCGGGGATTGGGCTATGGCTACACCTTC. Its protein product is CSAPGRGLGYGYTF.

This clonotype was picked up a small number of times. The chain couples TRBV20-1 to TRBJ1-4; D is unclear. The CDR3 totals 14 residues. Trimming took 3 bases from V and 8 from J, leaving 16 bases between them. The V gene's germline CDR1 is DFQATT and CDR2 SNEGSKA (reference sequence). The CDR3 region is CSASEPGLKEKLFF. The CDR3 DNA reads as TGCAGTGCTAGCGAGCCGGGTCTCAAAGAAAAACTGTTTTTT.

This clonotype has a handful of counts. The V gene is TRBV6-1, the J gene TRBJ1-2; 7 nucleotides match TRBD1. The CDR3 is 14 residues long. CDR1 MNHNS and CDR2 SASEGT come from the germline V gene. J gave up 0 bases and V 6 bases, and 4 bases lay outside the gene matches. The CDR3 loop reads CASRDRVANYGYTF. The CDR3 region has the DNA TGTGCCAGCAGAGACAGGGTAGCTAACTATGGCTACACCTTC.

The chain is built from TRBV6-1 and TRBJ2-2; D is perhaps TRBD1 (7 bases). The CDR3 contains 15 residues. Trimming removed 4 bases at V and 4 bases at J, with 13 bases between. The germline gives CDR1 MNHNS, CDR2 SASEGT. CDR3 DNA: TGTGCCAGCAGTGGAAGACAGGGAGGCACCGGGGAGCTGTTTTTT. Protein product: CASSGRQGGTGELFF.

This clonotype showed up just a few times. The chain joins TRBV20-1 to TRBJ1-1; D gene ambiguous. This CDR3 has 12 residues. The V end was cut by 3 bases, the J end by 1 base, with 6 bases between. Germline V CDR1 and CDR2: DFQATT, SNEGSKA (reference sequence). The CDR3 DNA follows: TGCAGTGCTAGGACAACGAACACTGAAGCTTTCTTT. This codes for CSARTTNTEAFF.